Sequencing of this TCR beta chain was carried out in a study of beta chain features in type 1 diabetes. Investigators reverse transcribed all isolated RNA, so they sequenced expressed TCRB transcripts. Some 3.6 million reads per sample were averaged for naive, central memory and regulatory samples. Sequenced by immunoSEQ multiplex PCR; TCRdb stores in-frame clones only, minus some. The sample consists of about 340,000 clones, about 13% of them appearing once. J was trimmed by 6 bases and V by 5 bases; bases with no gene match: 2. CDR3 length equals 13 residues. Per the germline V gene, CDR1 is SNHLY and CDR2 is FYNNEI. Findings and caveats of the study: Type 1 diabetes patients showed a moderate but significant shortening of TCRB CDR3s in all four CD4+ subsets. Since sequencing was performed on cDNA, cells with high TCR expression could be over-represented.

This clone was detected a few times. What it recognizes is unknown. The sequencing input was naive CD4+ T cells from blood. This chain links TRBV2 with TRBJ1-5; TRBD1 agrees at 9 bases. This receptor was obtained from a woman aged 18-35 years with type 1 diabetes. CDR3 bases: TGTGCCAGCAGTACAGGGGGCGTTCAGCCCCAGCATTTT. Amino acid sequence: CASSTGGVQPQHF. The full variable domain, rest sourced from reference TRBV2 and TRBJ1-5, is EPEVTQTPSHQVTQMGQEVILRCVPISNHLYFYWYRQILGQKVEFLVSFYNNEISEKSEIFDDQFSVERPDGSNFTLKIRSTKLEDSAMYFCASSTGGVQPQHFGDGTRLSIL.